This TCR beta chain was sequenced during a study of molecular identifiers for immune sequencing clone quantification. In the case of this clonotype: What it binds is not known. At one of its ends the junction is not consistent with the germline gene, which may arise from a read error.

TCR libraries were built in bulk with a published protocol and specific TCR primers. From the PCR reads, TCRdb called clonotypes with MiXCR, one entry per CDR3 protein. The table records about 63,000 distinct CDR3 sequences, about 19% of them present only once. Study-wide points: Beyond 20 RNA copies, clones held over 98% of effector molecules, compared with under 1% in naive cells.

The sequence was collected from a human donor in good health. Some libraries in this study had Jurkat cell RNA spiked in. Sequenced: naive CD8+ T cells from blood, with Jurkat cell RNA spiked in. Sample subset: FACS-sorted CD8+CD4-CCR7+CD45RA+ naive T cells.

The CDR3 DNA sequence: TGTGTCAGCAGCTTAAGGGGGACAGTTTCCGCAGATACGCAGTATTTT. Its protein is CVSSLRGTVSADTQYF. This chain connects TRBV7-9 to TRBJ2-3; TRBD1 aligns across 7 bases. The length of the CDR3 is 16 residues. Germline V CDR1 and CDR2: SEHNR, FQNEAQ (reference sequence).